The next 15 T cell receptor beta chains were all read from a single sample in a study of blood T cell repertoires in COVID-19. TCRdb's copy holds only in-frame clones and misses some; the assay was immunoSEQ multiplex PCR. There are roughly 260,000 clones in the sample; 86% occur only once, and about 2.7% lies in the top ten. The specimen sequenced was PBMCs or T cells enriched from blood (not recorded which). The receptor source for this set is a woman between 18 and 29 years old who had recovered from COVID-19.

This chain links TRBV4-1 with TRBJ2-5; D uncertain. This CDR3 contains 14 residues. CDR1 and CDR2 (germline): MGHRA, YSYEKL. V shed 0 bases and J shed 5 bases, with 10 bases lying between them. CDR3 DNA: TGCGCCAGCAGCCAAGATGTGTCGCGGGAGACCCAGTACTTC. Amino acid sequence: CASSQDVSRETQYF.

V usage is TRBV12-5 and J usage is TRBJ1-1; D not certain. The CDR3 sequence is 13 residues long. CDR1 LGHNT and CDR2 FRNRAP come from the germline V gene. With 5 bases removed from V and 5 bases from J, the gap between germline ends came to 12 bases. The CDR3 nucleotides are TGTGCTAGTGGTCCCGGACTGAGGACTGAAGCTTTCTTT. Translation gives CASGPGLRTEAFF.

This sequence joins TRBV6-5 and TRBJ2-7; 7 nucleotides line up with TRBD1. The length of the CDR3 is 15 residues. Germline CDR1 is MNHEY and CDR2 is SVGAGI. Trimming removed 6 bases from V and 0 bases from J; junction bases left unmatched: 8. The CDR3 bases are TGTGCCAGCAGACCTGGGACAGACAGCTCCTACGAGCAGTACTTC. Amino acid sequence: CASRPGTDSSYEQYF.

The V gene is TRBV9, the J gene TRBJ2-1; 13 bases match TRBD2. The CDR3 is 17 residues long. Germline values: CDR1 SGDLS, CDR2 YYNGEE. Trimming removed 3 bases from V and 5 bases from J; junction bases left unmatched: 8. Here the CDR3 DNA reads TGTGCCAGCAGCGGTCCGATCGGACTAGCGGGGGACAATGAGCAGTTCTTC. It specifies CASSGPIGLAGDNEQFF. Combining the CDR3 with reference TRBV9 and TRBJ2-1 gives the whole variable domain DSGVTQTPKHLITATGQRVTLRCSPRSGDLSVYWYQQSLDQGLQFLIQYYNGEERAKGNILERFSAQQFPDLHSELNLSSLELGDSALYFCASSGPIGLAGDNEQFFGPGTRLTVL.

The chain is built from TRBV27 and TRBJ1-6; TRBD1 matches at 11 bases. The germline CDR1 and CDR2 sequences are MNHEY and SMNVEV (reference sequence). The CDR3 extends over 14 amino acids. J gave up 5 bases and V 9 bases, and 3 bases lay outside the gene matches. CDR3 sequence: CASGTGGDNSPLHF. DNA of the CDR3: TGTGCCAGTGGGACAGGGGGTGATAATTCACCCCTCCACTTT.

The chain combines TRBV6-5 with TRBJ1-1; D ambiguous. This CDR3 comprises 15 residues. Trimming took off 1 base at V and 5 bases at J, with 14 bases between the two ends. CDR1 is MNHEY and CDR2 is SVGAGI in the germline V gene. This CDR3 is CASSYYVGRGTEAFF. The CDR3 coding sequence is TGTGCCAGCAGTTACTATGTGGGCCGGGGTACTGAAGCTTTCTTT.

This clone was detected only once. CDR3 coding DNA: TGTGCCAGCAGCCCCACAGGATGGACAGGGAGCAATCAGCCCCAGCATTTT. Translating gives CASSPTGWTGSNQPQHF. V and J are TRBV7-2 and TRBJ1-5; 8 bases map to TRBD1. Germline-derived CDR1 and CDR2 are SGHTA and FQGNSA. CDR3 length: 17 amino acids. V gave up 5 bases and J gave up 1 base; unmatched junction bases: 10.

The chain is built from TRBV7-2 and TRBJ2-1; D gene ambiguous. CDR3 length: 15 residues. Deletions cut 3 bases from V and 0 bases from J, with 9 bases between. Germline V CDR1 and CDR2: SGHTA, FQGNSA. CDR3 coding DNA: TGTGCCAGCAGCTTTAGCTCTTTCTCCTACAATGAGCAGTTCTTC. Its protein product is CASSFSSFSYNEQFF. Complete variable domain (other parts from reference TRBV7-2 and TRBJ2-1): GAGVSQSPSNKVTEKGKDVELRCDPISGHTALYWYRQSLGQGLEFLIYFQGNSAPDKSGLPSDRFSAERTGGSVSTLTIQRTQQEDSAVYLCASSFSSFSYNEQFFGPGTRLTVL.

This chain uses TRBV29-1 with TRBJ2-7; TRBD2 matches 12 bases. V lost 0 bases and J lost 3; bases outside the gene matches: 18. Germline CDR1 and CDR2: SQVTM and ANQGSEA. This CDR3 comprises 20 residues. CDR3 DNA sequence: TGCAGCGTTGAAGATTTGGCTAGCGGGAGGGCCGGTTCAGGACACTACGAGCAGTACTTC. Its protein product is CSVEDLASGRAGSGHYEQYF.

The chain recombines TRBV6-5 with TRBJ1-4; perhaps TRBD1 as D (6 bases). The V gene lost 8 bases and the J gene lost 2 bases, with 12 bases spanning the gap. The CDR3 loop spans 14 amino acids. CDR1 is MNHEY, CDR2 SVGAGI, per germline. Here the CDR3 reads CASGQGPTNEKLFF. In DNA, the CDR3 is TGTGCCAGCGGCCAGGGGCCGACTAATGAAAAACTGTTTTTT.

The sample holds one count of this clone. The chain is built from TRBV12-3 or TRBV12-4 and TRBJ2-7, with 9 nucleotides matching TRBD1. There are 13 residues in the CDR3. V was clipped by 5 bases and J by 9 bases; unmatched bases: 8. The DNA for the CDR3 is TGTGCCAGCAGTCGTAACAGGGGGCTAGGGCAGTACTTC. This codes for CASSRNRGLGQYF.

V usage is TRBV19 and J usage is TRBJ1-3; possibly TRBD1 for D (6 bases). The CDR3 runs 15 residues. V lost 5 bases to trimming and J lost 0 bases, with 11 bases between them. Per the germline V gene, CDR1 is LNHDA and CDR2 is SQIVND (reference sequence). CDR3 DNA sequence: TGTGCCAGTAGTGACCGGGACAACTCTGGAAACACCATATATTTT. Protein: CASSDRDNSGNTIYF.

This clone appeared a few times. This sequence joins TRBV7-2 and TRBJ1-3; D might be TRBD1 (5 bases). This CDR3 region has 15 residues. Germline V gene sequence: CDR1 SGHTA, CDR2 FQGNSA. V dropped 3 bases and J dropped 2 bases, with 11 bases sitting between them. The CDR3 DNA is TGTGCCAGCAGCTTCGACAGCAAAACTGGAAACACCATATATTTT. Its protein is CASSFDSKTGNTIYF.

This CDR3 is CASSIGVGLASSYEQYF. The CDR3 DNA sequence: TGTGCCAGCAGCATTGGTGTGGGGCTAGCGTCCTCCTACGAGCAGTACTTC. V is TRBV7-6 and J is TRBJ2-7; perhaps TRBD2 as D (6 bases). The CDR3 contains 17 residues. The V end was cut by 5 bases, the J end by 0 bases, with 20 bases between. CDR1 SGHVS and CDR2 FNYEAQ come from the germline V gene.

The chain couples TRBV10-2 to TRBJ2-1; 13 bases map to TRBD2. The CDR3 has 16 residues. From germline, CDR1 is WSHSY and CDR2 SAAADI. V dropped 3 bases and J dropped 7; count of bases not matched to a gene: 6. The CDR3 here is CASSESLAGGINEQFF. The CDR3 DNA reads TGCGCCAGCAGTGAATCACTAGCGGGGGGGATAAATGAGCAGTTCTTC.